Sequencing of this T cell receptor (beta chain) was carried out in a study of beta chain features in type 1 diabetes. The whole isolated RNA underwent reverse transcription, so sequencing captured expressed TCRB transcripts. Only in-frame clones appear in the TCRdb table, and some are missing; sequencing was by immunoSEQ multiplex PCR. The data show under 950,000 clones, 15% to 20% seen once. Germline V CDR1 and CDR2: MDHEN, SYDVKM. V was trimmed by 6 bases and J by 3 bases, leaving 16 bases between them. The CDR3 is made up of 15 amino acids. The sample consisted of naive CD4+ T cells from blood. This receptor was obtained from a woman between 18 and 29 years old in good health. This chain connects TRBV28 to TRBJ2-3, with TRBD1 as a possible D gene (5 bases). The CDR3 nucleotides read TGTGCCAGCAGCGACCAGGGAATGGGGACAGATACGCAGTATTTT. Its protein is CASSDQGMGTDTQYF.